The TCR beta chain described here comes from a study of OX40 agonist ivuxolimab in advanced cancers. A remark on this clone: Its antigen is currently unknown.

Germline CDR1 reads MGHRA; CDR2 reads YSYEKL. This CDR3 contains 14 residues. V lost 1 base and J 3 bases, leaving 10 bases between the germline ends. Assay: immunoSEQ multiplex PCR; the TCRdb copy retains only in-frame clones and omits some. This table has roughly 90,000 clones, 90% to 95% appearing once. Study-wide results and caveats: CD4+ and CD8+ T cells in blood underwent clonal expansion by week 6 at 0.1 to 3.0 mg/kg.

Here the sequenced sample was CD4+ or CD8+ T cells sorted from blood, taken in a trial of the OX40 agonist ivuxolimab. This rearrangement joins TRBV4-1 to TRBJ2-7, with D unresolved. This receptor was obtained from an adult with an advanced solid tumor such as melanoma, head and neck, liver or kidney cancer. This CDR3 reads CASSQASVFYEQYF. The CDR3 DNA is TGCGCCAGCAGCCAAGCAAGTGTTTTCTACGAGCAGTACTTC.